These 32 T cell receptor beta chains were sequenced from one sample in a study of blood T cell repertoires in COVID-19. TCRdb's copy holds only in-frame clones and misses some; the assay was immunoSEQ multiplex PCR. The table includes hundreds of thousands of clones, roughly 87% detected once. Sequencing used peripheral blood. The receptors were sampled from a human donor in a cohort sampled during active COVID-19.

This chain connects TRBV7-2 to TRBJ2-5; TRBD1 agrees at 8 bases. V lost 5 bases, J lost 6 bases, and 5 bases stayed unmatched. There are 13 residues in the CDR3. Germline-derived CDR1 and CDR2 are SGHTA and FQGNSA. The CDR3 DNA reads TGTGCCAGCAGCCCCGGACAGGGTCAGACCCAGTACTTC. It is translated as CASSPGQGQTQYF.

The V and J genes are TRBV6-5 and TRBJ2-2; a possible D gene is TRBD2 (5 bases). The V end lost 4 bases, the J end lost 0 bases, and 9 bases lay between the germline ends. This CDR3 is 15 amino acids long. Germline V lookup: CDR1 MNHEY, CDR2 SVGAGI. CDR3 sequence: CASSFRGSNTGELFF. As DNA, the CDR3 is TGTGCCAGCAGTTTCCGGGGTTCGAACACCGGGGAGCTGTTTTTT.

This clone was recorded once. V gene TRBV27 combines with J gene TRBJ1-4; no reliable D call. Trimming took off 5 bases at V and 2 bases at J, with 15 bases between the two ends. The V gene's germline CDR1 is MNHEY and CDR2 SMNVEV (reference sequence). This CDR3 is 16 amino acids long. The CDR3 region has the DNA TGTGCCAGCAGTCGGTCGGTGCCAAGTACTAATGAAAAACTGTTTTTT. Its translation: CASSRSVPSTNEKLFF.

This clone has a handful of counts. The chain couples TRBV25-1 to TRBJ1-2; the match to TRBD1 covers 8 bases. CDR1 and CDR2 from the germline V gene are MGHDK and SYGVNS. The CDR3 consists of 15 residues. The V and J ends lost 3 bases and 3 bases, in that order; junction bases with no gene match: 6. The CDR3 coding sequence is TGTGCCAGCAGTGACCAAACACAGGGGGACTATGGCTACACCTTC. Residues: CASSDQTQGDYGYTF.

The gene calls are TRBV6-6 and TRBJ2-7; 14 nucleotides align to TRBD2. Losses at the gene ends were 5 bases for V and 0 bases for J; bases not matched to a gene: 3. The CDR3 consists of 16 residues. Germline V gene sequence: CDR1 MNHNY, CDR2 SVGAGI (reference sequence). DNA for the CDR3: TGTGCCAGCAGTCCGGGACTAGCGGGAGACTCCTACGAGCAGTACTTC. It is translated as CASSPGLAGDSYEQYF.

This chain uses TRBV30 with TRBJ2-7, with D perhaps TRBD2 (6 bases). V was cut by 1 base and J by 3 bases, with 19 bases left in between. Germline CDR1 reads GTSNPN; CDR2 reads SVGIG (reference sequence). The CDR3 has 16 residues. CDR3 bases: TGTGCCTGGAGTGGGGTCCTAGGTCGCGGGAACTACGAGCAGTACTTC. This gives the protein CAWSGVLGRGNYEQYF. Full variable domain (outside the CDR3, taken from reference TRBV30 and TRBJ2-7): SQTIHQWPATLVQPVGSPLSLECTVEGTSNPNLYWYRQAAGRGLQLLFYSVGIGQISSEVPQNLSASRPQDRQFILSSKKLLLSDSGFYLCAWSGVLGRGNYEQYFGPGTRLTVT.

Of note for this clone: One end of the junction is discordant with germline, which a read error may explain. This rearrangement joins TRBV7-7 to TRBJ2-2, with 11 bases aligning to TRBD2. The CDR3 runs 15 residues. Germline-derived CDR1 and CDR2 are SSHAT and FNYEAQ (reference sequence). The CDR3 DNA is TGTGCTAGCAGCCTAGCGGGAGGAGACACCGGGGAGCTGTTTTTT. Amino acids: CASSLAGGDTGELFF.

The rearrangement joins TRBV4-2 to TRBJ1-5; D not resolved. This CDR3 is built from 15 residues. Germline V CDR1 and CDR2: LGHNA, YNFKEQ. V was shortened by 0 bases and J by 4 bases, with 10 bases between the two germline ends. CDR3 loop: CASSQDGQVNQPQHF. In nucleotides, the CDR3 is TGTGCCAGCAGCCAAGATGGGCAGGTTAATCAGCCCCAGCATTTT.

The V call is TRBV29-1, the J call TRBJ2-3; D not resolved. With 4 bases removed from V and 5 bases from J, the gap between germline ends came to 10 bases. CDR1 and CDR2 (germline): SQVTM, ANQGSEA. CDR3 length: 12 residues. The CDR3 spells CSVGLSGDTQYF. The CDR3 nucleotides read TGCAGCGTTGGACTGTCGGGAGATACGCAGTATTTT.

The CDR3 protein is CASSQTSGRGDTQYF. CDR3 coding DNA: TGTGCCAGCAGCCAGACTAGCGGGCGGGGAGATACGCAGTATTTT. The chain recombines TRBV7-9 with TRBJ2-3; 10 bases are shared with TRBD2. Germline-derived CDR1 and CDR2 are SEHNR and FQNEAQ (reference sequence). There are 15 residues in the CDR3. V shed 5 bases and J 5 bases; nucleotides not matched to a gene: 7.

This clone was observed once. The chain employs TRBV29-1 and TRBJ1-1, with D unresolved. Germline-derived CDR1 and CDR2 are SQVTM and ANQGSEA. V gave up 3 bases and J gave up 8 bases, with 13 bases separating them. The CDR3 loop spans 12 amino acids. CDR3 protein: CSVDSDTVEAFF. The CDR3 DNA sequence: TGCAGCGTTGATTCCGACACCGTAGAAGCTTTCTTT.

DNA of the CDR3: TGTGCCAGTAGGACGAGGGCCTATGGCTACACCTTC. Translation gives CASRTRAYGYTF. The chain is built from TRBV19 and TRBJ1-2; D is ambiguous. Germline V lookup: CDR1 LNHDA, CDR2 SQIVND (reference sequence). V was shortened by 6 bases and J by 4 bases, with 9 bases between the two germline ends. CDR3 length equals 12 residues.

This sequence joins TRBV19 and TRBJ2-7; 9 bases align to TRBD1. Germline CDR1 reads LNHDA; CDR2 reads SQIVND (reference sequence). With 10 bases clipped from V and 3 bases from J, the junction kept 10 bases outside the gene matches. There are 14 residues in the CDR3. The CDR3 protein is CATTGGGEDYEQYF. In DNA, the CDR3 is TGTGCCACCACAGGGGGCGGCGAGGACTACGAGCAGTACTTC.

CDR3 sequence reads: CASSSTGWADTQYF. The CDR3 bases are TGTGCCAGCAGTTCTACAGGGTGGGCAGATACGCAGTATTTT. The chain employs TRBV28 and TRBJ2-3; possibly TRBD1 for D (6 bases). The CDR3 runs 14 residues. V was cut by 4 bases and J by 4 bases, with 12 bases left in between. The germline gives CDR1 MDHEN, CDR2 SYDVKM.

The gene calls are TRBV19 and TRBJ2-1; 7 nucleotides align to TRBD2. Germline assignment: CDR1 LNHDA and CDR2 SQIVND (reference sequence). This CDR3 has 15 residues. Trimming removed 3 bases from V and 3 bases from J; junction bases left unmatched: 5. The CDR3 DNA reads TGTGCCAGTAGTATGGGTAGCGGGTACTACAATGAGCAGTTCTTC. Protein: CASSMGSGYYNEQFF.

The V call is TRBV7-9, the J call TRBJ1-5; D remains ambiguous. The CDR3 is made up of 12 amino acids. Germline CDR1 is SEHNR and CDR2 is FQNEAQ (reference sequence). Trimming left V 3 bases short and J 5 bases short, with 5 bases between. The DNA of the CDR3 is TGTGCCAGCAGCTTCGCGGATCAGCCCCAGCATTTT. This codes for CASSFADQPQHF. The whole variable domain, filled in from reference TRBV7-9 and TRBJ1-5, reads DTGVSQNPRHKITKRGQNVTFRCDPISEHNRLYWYRQTLGQGPEFLTYFQNEAQLEKSRLLSDRFSAERPKGSFSTLEIQRTEQGDSAMYLCASSFADQPQHFGDGTRLSIL.

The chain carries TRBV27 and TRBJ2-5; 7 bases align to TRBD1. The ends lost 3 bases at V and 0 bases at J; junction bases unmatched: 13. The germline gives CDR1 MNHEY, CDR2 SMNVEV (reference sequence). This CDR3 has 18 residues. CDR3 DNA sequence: TGTGCCAGCAGTTTGACGGGACAGACTACTACATACCAAGAGACCCAGTACTTC. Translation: CASSLTGQTTTYQETQYF.

CDR3 protein: CASRGPAGDVADTQYF. CDR3 sequence (DNA): TGTGCCAGTAGGGGGCCGGCGGGAGATGTAGCAGATACGCAGTATTTT. The chain couples TRBV19 to TRBJ2-3; 7 bases map to TRBD2. The CDR3 spans 16 residues. V dropped 6 bases and J dropped 4; count of bases not matched to a gene: 13. The germline gives CDR1 LNHDA, CDR2 SQIVND (reference sequence).

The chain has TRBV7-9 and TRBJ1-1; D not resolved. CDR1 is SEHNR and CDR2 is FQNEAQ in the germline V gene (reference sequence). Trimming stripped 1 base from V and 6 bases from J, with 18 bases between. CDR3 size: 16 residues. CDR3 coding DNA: TGTGCCAGCAGCTTAGACGCTCGGGAGACCTGGGCTGAAGCTTTCTTT. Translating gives CASSLDARETWAEAFF.

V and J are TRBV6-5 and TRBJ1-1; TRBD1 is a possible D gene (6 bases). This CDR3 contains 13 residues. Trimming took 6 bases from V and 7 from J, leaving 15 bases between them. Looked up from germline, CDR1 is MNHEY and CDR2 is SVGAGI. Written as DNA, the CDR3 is TGTGCCAGCAGCCGGACAGACCGCGATGAAGCTTTCTTT. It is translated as CASSRTDRDEAFF.

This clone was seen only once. The CDR3, as DNA: TGCGCCAGCAGCTTGGAAGGACAGGGTTTCACTGAAGCTTTCTTT. Protein product: CASSLEGQGFTEAFF. The chain links TRBV5-1 to TRBJ1-1; 8 bases fit TRBD1. Germline assignment: CDR1 SGHRS and CDR2 YFSETQ. The CDR3 loop spans 15 amino acids. V was clipped by 0 bases and J by 4 bases; unmatched bases: 5.

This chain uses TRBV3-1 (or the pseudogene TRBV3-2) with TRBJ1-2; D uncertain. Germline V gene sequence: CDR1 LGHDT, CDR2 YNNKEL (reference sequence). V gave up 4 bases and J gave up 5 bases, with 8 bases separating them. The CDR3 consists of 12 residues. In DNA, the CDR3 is TGTGCCAGCAGCCGCGGCAGTTATGGCTACACCTTC. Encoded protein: CASSRGSYGYTF.

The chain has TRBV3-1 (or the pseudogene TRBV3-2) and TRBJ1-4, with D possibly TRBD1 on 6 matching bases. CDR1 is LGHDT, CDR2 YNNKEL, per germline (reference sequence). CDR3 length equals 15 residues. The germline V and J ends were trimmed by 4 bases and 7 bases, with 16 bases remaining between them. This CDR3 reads CASSPAAGAGEKLFF. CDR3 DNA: TGTGCCAGCAGCCCTGCGGCGGGGGCAGGTGAAAAACTGTTTTTT.

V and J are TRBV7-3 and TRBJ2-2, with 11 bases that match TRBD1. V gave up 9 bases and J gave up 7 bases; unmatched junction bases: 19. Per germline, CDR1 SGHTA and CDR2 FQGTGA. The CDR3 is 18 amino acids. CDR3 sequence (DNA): TGTGCCAGTTCCGATCACAAGAGGGACAGGGGGAAGGGCGGGGAGCTGTTTTTT. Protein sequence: CASSDHKRDRGKGGELFF.

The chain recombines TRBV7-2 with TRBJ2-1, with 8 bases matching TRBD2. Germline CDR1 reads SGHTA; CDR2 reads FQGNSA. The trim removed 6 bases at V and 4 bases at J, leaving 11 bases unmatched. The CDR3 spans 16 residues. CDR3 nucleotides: TGTGCCAGCAGTCAGGCGGGGACTAGACATTACAATGAGCAGTTCTTC. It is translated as CASSQAGTRHYNEQFF.

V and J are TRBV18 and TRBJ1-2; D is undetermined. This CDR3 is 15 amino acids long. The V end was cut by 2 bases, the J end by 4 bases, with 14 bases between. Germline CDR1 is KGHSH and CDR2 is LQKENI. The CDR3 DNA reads TGTGCCAGCTCACCAAAGCAGGAAAACCCCTATGGCTACACCTTC. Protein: CASSPKQENPYGYTF.

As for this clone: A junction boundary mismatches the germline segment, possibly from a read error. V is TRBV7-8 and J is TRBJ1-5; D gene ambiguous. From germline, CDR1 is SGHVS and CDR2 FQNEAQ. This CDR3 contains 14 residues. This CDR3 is CASSLLPGNQPQHF. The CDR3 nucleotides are TGTGCCAGCAGCTTACTTCCAGGCAACCAGCCCCAGCATTTT.

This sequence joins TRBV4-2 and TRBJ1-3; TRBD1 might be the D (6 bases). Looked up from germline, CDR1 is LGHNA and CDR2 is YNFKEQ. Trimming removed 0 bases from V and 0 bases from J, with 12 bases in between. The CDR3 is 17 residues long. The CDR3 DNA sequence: TGTGCCAGCAGCCAAGACGTCGGACAGATCTCTGGAAACACCATATATTTT. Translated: CASSQDVGQISGNTIYF.

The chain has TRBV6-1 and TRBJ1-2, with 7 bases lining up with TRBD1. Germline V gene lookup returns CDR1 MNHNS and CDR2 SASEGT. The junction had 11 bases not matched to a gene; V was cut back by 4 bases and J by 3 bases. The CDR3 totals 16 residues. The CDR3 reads CASSAPDRLSDYGYTF. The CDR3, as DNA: TGTGCCAGCAGTGCACCGGACAGGCTGTCAGACTATGGCTACACCTTC.

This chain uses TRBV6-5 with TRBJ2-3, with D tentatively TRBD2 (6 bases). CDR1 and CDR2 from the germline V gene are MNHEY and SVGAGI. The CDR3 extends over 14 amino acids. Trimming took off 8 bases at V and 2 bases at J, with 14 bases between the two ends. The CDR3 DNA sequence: TGTGCCAGCCTTTTGGGGGGATTCACAGATACGCAGTATTTT. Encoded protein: CASLLGGFTDTQYF.

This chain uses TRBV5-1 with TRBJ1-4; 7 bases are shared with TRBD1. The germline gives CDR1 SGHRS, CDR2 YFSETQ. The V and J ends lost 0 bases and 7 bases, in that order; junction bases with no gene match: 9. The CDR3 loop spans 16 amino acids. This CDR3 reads CASSLGGTDKGEKLFF. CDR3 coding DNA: TGCGCCAGCAGCTTGGGGGGGACAGACAAGGGTGAAAAACTGTTTTTT.

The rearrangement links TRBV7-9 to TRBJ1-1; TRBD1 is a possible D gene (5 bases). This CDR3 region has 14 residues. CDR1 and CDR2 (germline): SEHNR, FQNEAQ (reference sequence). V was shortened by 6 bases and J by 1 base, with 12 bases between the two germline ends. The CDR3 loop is CASRFQGPNTEAFF. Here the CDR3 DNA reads TGTGCCAGCAGATTCCAGGGTCCGAACACTGAAGCTTTCTTT.